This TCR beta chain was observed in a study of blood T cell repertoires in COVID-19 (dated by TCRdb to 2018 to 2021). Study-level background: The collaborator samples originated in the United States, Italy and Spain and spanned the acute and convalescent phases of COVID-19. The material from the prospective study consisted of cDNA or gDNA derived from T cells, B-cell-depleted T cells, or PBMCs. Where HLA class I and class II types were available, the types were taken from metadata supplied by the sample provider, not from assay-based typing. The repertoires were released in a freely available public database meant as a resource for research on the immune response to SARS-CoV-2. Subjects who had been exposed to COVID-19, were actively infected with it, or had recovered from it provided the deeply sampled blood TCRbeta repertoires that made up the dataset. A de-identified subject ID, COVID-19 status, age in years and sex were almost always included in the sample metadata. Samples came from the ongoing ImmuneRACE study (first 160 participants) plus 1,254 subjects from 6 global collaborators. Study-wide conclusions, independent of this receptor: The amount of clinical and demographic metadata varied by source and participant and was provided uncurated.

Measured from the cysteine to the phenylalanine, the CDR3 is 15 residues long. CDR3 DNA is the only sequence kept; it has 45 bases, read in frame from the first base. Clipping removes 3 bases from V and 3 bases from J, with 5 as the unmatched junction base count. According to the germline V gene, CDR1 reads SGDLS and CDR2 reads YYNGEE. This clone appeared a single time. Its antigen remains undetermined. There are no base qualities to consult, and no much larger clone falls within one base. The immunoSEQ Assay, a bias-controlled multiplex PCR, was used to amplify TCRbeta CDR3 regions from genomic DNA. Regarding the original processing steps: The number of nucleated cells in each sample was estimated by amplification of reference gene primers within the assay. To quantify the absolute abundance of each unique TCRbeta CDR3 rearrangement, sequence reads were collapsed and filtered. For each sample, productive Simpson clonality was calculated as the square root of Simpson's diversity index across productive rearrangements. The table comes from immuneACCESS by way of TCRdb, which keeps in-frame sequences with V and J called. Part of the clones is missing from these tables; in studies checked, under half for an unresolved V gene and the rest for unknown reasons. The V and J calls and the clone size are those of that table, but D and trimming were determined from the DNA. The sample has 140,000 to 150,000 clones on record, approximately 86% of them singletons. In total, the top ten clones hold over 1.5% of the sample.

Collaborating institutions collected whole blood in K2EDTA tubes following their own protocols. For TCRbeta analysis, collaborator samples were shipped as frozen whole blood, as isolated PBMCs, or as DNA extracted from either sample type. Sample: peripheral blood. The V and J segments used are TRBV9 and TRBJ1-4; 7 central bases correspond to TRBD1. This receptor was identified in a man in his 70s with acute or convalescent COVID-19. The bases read TGTGCCAGCAGCGCCCTGGGACAGTCTAATGAAAAACTGTTTTTT. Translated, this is CASSALGQSNEKLFF.